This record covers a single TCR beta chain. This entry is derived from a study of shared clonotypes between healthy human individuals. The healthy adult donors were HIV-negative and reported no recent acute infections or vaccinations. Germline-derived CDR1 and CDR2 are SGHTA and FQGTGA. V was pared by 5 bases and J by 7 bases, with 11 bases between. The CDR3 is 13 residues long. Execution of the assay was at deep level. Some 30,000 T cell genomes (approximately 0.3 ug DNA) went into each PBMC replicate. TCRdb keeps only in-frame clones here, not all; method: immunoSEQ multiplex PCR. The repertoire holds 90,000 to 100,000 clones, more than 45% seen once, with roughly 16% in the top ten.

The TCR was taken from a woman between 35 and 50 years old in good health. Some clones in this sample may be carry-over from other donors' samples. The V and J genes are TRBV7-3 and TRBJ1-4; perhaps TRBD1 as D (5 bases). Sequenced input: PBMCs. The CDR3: CASSPGEGEKLFF. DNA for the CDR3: TGTGCCAGCAGCCCGGGGGAGGGTGAAAAACTGTTTTTT.